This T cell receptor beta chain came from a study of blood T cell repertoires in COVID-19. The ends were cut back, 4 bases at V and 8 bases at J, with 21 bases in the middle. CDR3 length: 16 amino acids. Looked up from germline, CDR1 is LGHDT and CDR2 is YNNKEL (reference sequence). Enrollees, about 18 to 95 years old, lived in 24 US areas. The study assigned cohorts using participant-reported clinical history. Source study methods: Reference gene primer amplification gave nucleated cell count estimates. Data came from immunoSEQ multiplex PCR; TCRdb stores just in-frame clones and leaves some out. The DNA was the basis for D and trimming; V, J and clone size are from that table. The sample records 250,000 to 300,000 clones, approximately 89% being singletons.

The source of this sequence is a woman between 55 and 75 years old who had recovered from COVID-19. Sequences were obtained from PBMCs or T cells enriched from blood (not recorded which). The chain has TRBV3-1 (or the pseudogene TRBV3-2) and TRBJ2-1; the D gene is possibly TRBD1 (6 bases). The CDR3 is CASSRQQGVGQYEQFF. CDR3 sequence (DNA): TGTGCCAGCAGCCGACAACAGGGAGTCGGTCAATATGAGCAGTTCTTC.